These 25 T cell receptor beta chains share one sample of origin, sequenced in a study of T-cell reconstitution after alpha-beta-depleted transplantation in children (dated by TCRdb to the mid-2010s). The treatment or condition label for this specimen denotes: allogeneic hematopoietic cell transplantation with graft depleted of TCRalphabeta T cells and CD19 B cells. Library construction relied on PCR. Sequenced using an Illumina HiSeq 2500. TCR libraries were prepared with molecular barcoding, using unique molecular identifiers to normalize TCRbeta repertoire quantification. TCRdb handled the public reads itself, with Q25 trimming in fastp and clone calling in MiXCR, and kept productive beta chains. Identical CDR3 proteins give one entry, which carries the most common genes and DNA. Here the sample has fewer than 750,000 distinct CDR3 sequences; 25% to 30% occur a single time. About 35% of the sample lies in the top ten.

The source was PBMCs, collected before TCRalphabeta/CD19-depleted stem cell transplant. The receptors shown here come from a boy in the first two years of life with Wiskott-Aldrich syndrome, due to receive a stem cell transplant.

The rearrangement links TRBV29-1 to TRBJ2-5; 7 positions agree with TRBD2. Germline assignment: CDR1 SQVTM and CDR2 ANQGSEA. The CDR3 is 13 residues long. Trimming removed 5 bases from V and 10 bases from J; junction bases left unmatched: 13. DNA for the CDR3: TGCAGCGTTTCAAGACTAGCTCTAGCCGACCAGTACTTC. This sequence encodes CSVSRLALADQYF.

Only a few counts were recorded for this clonotype. The junction differs from germline at one of its ends, possibly a read error. J is TRBJ2-5 and V is TRBV12-3 or TRBV12-4; D might be TRBD1 or TRBD2, each matching 5 bases. CDR3 length: 12 residues. The CDR3 DNA reads as TGTGCCAGCAGGGGACGAGGAGAGAACCAGTACTTC. It codes for CASRGRGENQYF.

This chain joins TRBV20-1 and TRBJ2-1; D remains unclear. The V gene's germline CDR1 is DFQATT and CDR2 SNEGSKA (reference sequence). With 8 bases removed from V and 0 bases from J, the gap between germline ends came to 8 bases. The CDR3 has 12 amino acids. The DNA of the CDR3 is TGCAGTCTACAGAGCTCCTACAATGAGCAGTTCTTC. As protein: CSLQSSYNEQFF.

V usage is TRBV5-1 and J usage is TRBJ2-1; D perhaps matches TRBD1 (6 bases). This CDR3 spans 14 amino acids. Trimming shortened V by 0 bases and J by 5 bases, and 9 bases separated the two germline ends. CDR1 SGHRS and CDR2 YFSETQ come from the germline V gene. The CDR3 region is CASSLDRVHNEQFF. DNA for the CDR3: TGCGCCAGCAGCTTGGACAGGGTACACAATGAGCAGTTCTTC.

The chain employs TRBV7-2 and TRBJ1-2; a possible D gene is TRBD1 (6 bases). CDR3 length equals 14 residues. Germline V lookup: CDR1 SGHTA, CDR2 FQGNSA. Trimming cost V 5 bases and J 3 bases, with 13 bases left between them. The DNA of the CDR3 is TGTGCCAGCAGCCGTAACAGGGATTACTATGGCTACACCTTC. This sequence encodes CASSRNRDYYGYTF.

This clonotype showed up just a few times. The chain carries TRBV7-3 and TRBJ2-3; possibly TRBD2 for D (6 bases). Germline V lookup: CDR1 SGHTA, CDR2 FQGTGA. Between the trimmed V and J ends, which lost 5 bases and 2 bases, there was a span of 11 bases. CDR3 size: 14 residues. In nucleotides, the CDR3 is TGTGCCAGCAGCCAAAGGGACTTCACAGATACGCAGTATTTT. Translating gives CASSQRDFTDTQYF.

CDR3 bases: TGTGCCAGCAGCCGTCGGGACAGGGAAAACTATGGCTACACCTTC. This translates into CASSRRDRENYGYTF. V is TRBV3-1 and J is TRBJ1-2, with TRBD1 matching 9 bases. Trimming cost V 4 bases and J 2 bases; bases outside gene matches: 5. From germline, CDR1 is LGHDT and CDR2 YNNKEL (reference sequence). The CDR3 consists of 15 residues.

In its sample, this clonotype was seen a few times. V usage is TRBV20-1 and J usage is TRBJ2-7, with TRBD2 as a possible D gene (5 bases). The V gene lost 7 bases and the J gene lost 6 bases, with 16 bases spanning the gap. The CDR3 totals 12 residues. CDR1 is DFQATT and CDR2 is SNEGSKA in the germline V gene (reference sequence). The CDR3 here is CSGISVGVEQYF. The CDR3 DNA follows: TGCAGTGGGATCTCTGTGGGAGTCGAGCAGTACTTC.

This chain connects TRBV29-1 to TRBJ1-1, with a tentative D call TRBD1 (5 bases). Germline CDR1 and CDR2: SQVTM and ANQGSEA. V shed 6 bases and J shed 0 bases, with 17 bases lying between them. The CDR3 contains 15 residues. CDR3 sequence: CSVLRSGALNTEAFF. CDR3 in DNA: TGCAGCGTGCTCAGGTCCGGGGCTTTGAACACTGAAGCTTTCTTT. Full variable domain (outside the CDR3, taken from reference TRBV29-1 and TRBJ1-1): SAVISQKPSRDICQRGTSLTIQCQVDSQVTMMFWYRQQPGQSLTLIATANQGSEATYESGFVIDKFPISRPNLTFSTLTVSNMSPEDSSIYLCSVLRSGALNTEAFFGQGTRLTVV.

This clonotype was seen more than once but under ten times. The chain is built from TRBV5-5 and TRBJ1-4, with 9 bases lining up with TRBD1. The CDR3 is made up of 14 amino acids. V lost 4 bases, J lost 7 bases, and 5 bases stayed unmatched. Per the germline V gene, CDR1 is SGHKS and CDR2 is YYEKEE (reference sequence). The CDR3 is CASSRQGGSEKLFF. Here the CDR3 DNA reads TGTGCCAGCAGCCGACAGGGGGGAAGTGAAAAACTGTTTTTT. The entire variable domain, with the rest obtained from reference TRBV5-5 and TRBJ1-4, is as follows: DAGVTQSPTHLIKTRGQQVTLRCSPISGHKSVSWYQQVLGQGPQFIFQYYEKEERGRGNFPDRFSARQFPNYSSELNVNALLLGDSALYLCASSRQGGSEKLFFGSGTQLSVL.

The gene calls are TRBV12-3 or TRBV12-4 and TRBJ2-5; 12 bases align to TRBD2. The CDR3 sequence is 15 residues long. V was clipped by 6 bases and J by 4 bases; unmatched bases: 6. The CDR3 here is CASRTGTSGLETQYF. The DNA for the CDR3 is TGTGCCAGCAGAACCGGGACTAGCGGGTTAGAGACCCAGTACTTC.

The gene calls are TRBV20-1 and TRBJ2-7, with 7 bases identical to TRBD2. This CDR3 has 14 residues. J lost 5 bases, V lost 6 bases, and 13 bases had no gene match. The germline CDR1 and CDR2 sequences are DFQATT and SNEGSKA (reference sequence). The CDR3 loop reads CSAHRTSSRDEQYF. The CDR3 DNA reads as TGCAGTGCCCACCGGACTAGTTCCCGGGACGAGCAGTACTTC.

This clonotype was seen more than once but under ten times. The chain uses TRBV5-1 and TRBJ2-3; no clear D. Trimming removed 3 bases from V and 1 base from J, with 9 bases in between. Per the germline V gene, CDR1 is SGHRS and CDR2 is YFSETQ. CDR3 length equals 14 residues. The CDR3 here is CASSSVHRTDTQYF. The CDR3 nucleotides read TGCGCCAGCAGCTCGGTACACCGCACAGATACGCAGTATTTT. The whole variable domain, remainder taken from reference TRBV5-1 and TRBJ2-3, is KAGVTQTPRYLIKTRGQQVTLSCSPISGHRSVSWYQQTPGQGLQFLFEYFSETQRNKGNFPGRFSGRQFSNSRSEMNVSTLELGDSALYLCASSSVHRTDTQYFGPGTRLTVL.

The chain is built from TRBV5-1 and TRBJ2-6; D assignment may be TRBD1 or TRBD2 (6 bases each). CDR3 length equals 16 residues. V was cut by 2 bases and J by 1 base, with 10 bases left in between. Germline lookup yields CDR1 SGHRS and CDR2 YFSETQ. The CDR3 sequence is CASSFRGGSGANVLTF. The CDR3 DNA reads as TGCGCCAGCAGCTTCCGAGGGGGGTCTGGGGCCAACGTCCTGACTTTC.

This clonotype was counted a few times. V and J are TRBV5-1 and TRBJ2-3; 9 bases line up with TRBD1. Germline CDR1 SGHRS, CDR2 YFSETQ. The CDR3 is 15 residues long. The trim removed 4 bases at V and 6 bases at J, leaving 9 bases unmatched. The CDR3 region is CASSVTGTGWDTQYF. For the CDR3, the DNA is TGCGCCAGCAGCGTAACCGGGACAGGGTGGGATACGCAGTATTTT.

The table lists this clonotype with a few counts. The chain has TRBV21-1 and TRBJ1-1; TRBD1 is the table's D call and was not checked against the DNA. TRBV21-1 is labeled a pseudogene. The CDR3 is 17 amino acids. CDR3 loop: CASSHRGPEKMNTEAFF. The CDR3 DNA sequence: TGTGCCAGCAGCCACAGGGGGCCGGAAAAGATGAACACTGAAGCTTTCTTT.

The chain links TRBV5-1 to TRBJ2-1, with 11 bases identical to TRBD2. CDR3 length: 19 residues. V shed 3 bases and J 0 bases; nucleotides not matched to a gene: 11. CDR1 is SGHRS, CDR2 YFSETQ, per germline. CDR3 nucleotides: TGCGCCAGCAGCTCCGATGGAAGACTAGCGGGGAGCTCCTACAATGAGCAGTTCTTC. Protein sequence: CASSSDGRLAGSSYNEQFF.

The gene calls are TRBV10-3 and TRBJ2-3, with D unclear. This CDR3 is 16 amino acids long. V was cut by 3 bases and J by 2 bases, with 15 bases left in between. The germline V gene has CDR1 ENHRY and CDR2 SYGVKD. CDR3 sequence (DNA): TGTGCCATCAGTGAATCCGGCGGCGGAACCACAGATACGCAGTATTTT. Its translation is CAISESGGGTTDTQYF.

The V gene is TRBV20-1, the J gene TRBJ2-1; TRBD2 agrees at 9 bases. The germline V gene encodes CDR1 DFQATT and CDR2 SNEGSKA (reference sequence). The CDR3 spans 17 residues. The V segment lost 0 bases and the J segment 5 bases; nucleotides outside the gene matches: 11. The CDR3 reads CSARDYLAGGFDNEQFF. CDR3 in DNA: TGCAGTGCTAGAGATTACCTGGCGGGAGGGTTCGACAATGAGCAGTTCTTC.

This clonotype has more than one count but fewer than ten. The chain uses TRBV27 and TRBJ1-1; TRBD1 is a possible D gene (5 bases). Germline V gene sequence: CDR1 MNHEY, CDR2 SMNVEV (reference sequence). This CDR3 has 15 residues. V lost 6 bases to trimming and J lost 1 base, with 15 bases between them. CDR3 region: CASSRPSGENTEAFF. The DNA for the CDR3 is TGTGCCAGCAGCCGTCCGTCGGGGGAGAACACTGAAGCTTTCTTT.

This clonotype appeared a few times. V gene TRBV10-3 combines with J gene TRBJ2-1; TRBD2 matches at 8 bases. Trimming took 0 bases from V and 3 from J; bases not matched to a gene: 4. Germline V gene data show CDR1 as ENHRY and CDR2 as SYGVKD. The CDR3 sequence is 16 residues long. The chain's CDR3 is CAISESGTRNYNEQFF. In DNA, the CDR3 is TGTGCCATCAGTGAGTCCGGGACTAGAAACTACAATGAGCAGTTCTTC.

The chain couples TRBV5-1 to TRBJ2-7; tentatively, D is TRBD2 (5 bases). The V end lost 0 bases, the J end lost 4 bases, and 14 bases lay between the germline ends. The CDR3 runs to 15 residues. Germline V CDR1 and CDR2: SGHRS, YFSETQ. The CDR3 loop reads CASSLESGKWYEQYF. The CDR3 nucleotides are TGCGCCAGCAGCTTGGAGTCGGGAAAATGGTACGAGCAGTACTTC.

This clonotype has a handful of counts. The V call is TRBV20-1, the J call TRBJ2-1; D unresolved. Trimming stripped 4 bases from V and 4 bases from J, with 14 bases between. CDR3 size: 14 residues. Germline CDR1 DFQATT, CDR2 SNEGSKA (reference sequence). CDR3 amino acids: CSAIGQVGYNEQFF. In DNA form, the CDR3 reads TGCAGTGCTATTGGGCAGGTGGGGTACAATGAGCAGTTCTTC.

A few counts support this clonotype. This chain links TRBV7-2 with TRBJ2-1, with 8 bases matching TRBD2. V shed 4 bases and J 9 bases; nucleotides not matched to a gene: 8. The CDR3 consists of 14 residues. CDR1 and CDR2 (germline): SGHTA, FQGNSA. This CDR3 is CASSSGGSSGEQFF. The CDR3 region has the DNA TGTGCCAGCAGCTCGGGGGGGAGCTCGGGTGAGCAGTTCTTC.

The V call is TRBV4-2, the J call TRBJ1-2, with TRBD1 matching 10 bases. The trim removed 1 base at V and 8 bases at J, leaving 10 bases unmatched. The CDR3 contains 16 residues. CDR1 is LGHNA and CDR2 is YNFKEQ in the germline V gene. CDR3 DNA sequence: TGTGCCAGCAGCCAAGGAAAGGGACAGGGGAAGGAAGGCTACACCTTC. Translation: CASSQGKGQGKEGYTF.